These T cell receptor beta chains were read from a single sample in a study of beta chain features in type 1 diabetes. Sequenced by immunoSEQ multiplex PCR; TCRdb stores in-frame clones only, minus some. Of 250,000 to 350,000 clones listed, around 15% were seen once; the top ten hold roughly 7%. Sequenced input: central memory CD4+ T cells from blood. These receptor sequences come from a man under 40 in good health. The CDR3 runs from the conserved cysteine through the conserved F or W. Clone size is not always given. Where it is, it says once, few, many or a class for expanded clones.

v_gene: TRBV7-9
j_gene: TRBJ2-4
abundance: NA
CDR3aa: CASSNGQGWDIQYF

v_gene: TRBV14
j_gene: TRBJ1-1
abundance: NA
CDR3aa: CASSRGGGYTEAFF

v_gene: TRBV5-1
j_gene: TRBJ2-1
abundance: few
CDR3aa: CASSLEGGRNEQFF

v_gene: TRBV5-1
j_gene: TRBJ2-5
abundance: NA
CDR3aa: CASRTGQGGETQYF

v_gene: TRBV4-3
j_gene: TRBJ1-4
abundance: few
CDR3aa: CASSHSPGREKLFF

v_gene: TRBV4-1
j_gene: TRBJ1-5
abundance: few
CDR3aa: CASSQGAPGGGQPQHF

v_gene: TRBV5-1
j_gene: TRBJ2-7
abundance: NA
CDR3aa: CASIPLPGGEQYF

v_gene: TRBV5-4
j_gene: TRBJ2-1
abundance: NA
CDR3aa: CATTLAGRLGEQFF

v_gene: TRBV13
j_gene: TRBJ2-1
abundance: few
CDR3aa: CASSFHKPGYSYNEQFF

v_gene: TRBV9
j_gene: TRBJ2-1
abundance: NA
CDR3aa: CASSPQGGEQFF

v_gene: TRBV6-5
j_gene: TRBJ2-4
abundance: few
CDR3aa: CASSERGFRTIQYF

v_gene: TRBV6-5
j_gene: TRBJ1-1
abundance: NA
CDR3aa: CASSYKDSEAFF

v_gene: TRBV27
j_gene: TRBJ2-1
abundance: few
CDR3aa: CASSLGPPSRQFF

v_gene: TRBV7-2
j_gene: TRBJ2-5
abundance: few
CDR3aa: CASSKPWETQYF

v_gene: TRBV23-1
j_gene: TRBJ2-5
abundance: few
CDR3aa: CARSDLQETQYF

v_gene: TRBV7-6
j_gene: TRBJ1-5
abundance: few
CDR3aa: CASSQGYGSNQPQHF

v_gene: TRBV7-2
j_gene: TRBJ2-1
abundance: many
CDR3aa: CASSLAGGGEQFF

v_gene: TRBV7-2
j_gene: TRBJ1-5
abundance: few
CDR3aa: CASSPGGAVQPQHF

v_gene: TRBV4-3
j_gene: TRBJ1-1
abundance: once
CDR3aa: CASSQAPGQGSPEAFF

v_gene: TRBV9
j_gene: TRBJ2-5
abundance: few
CDR3aa: CASSARGTNQETQYF

v_gene: TRBV9
j_gene: TRBJ2-1
abundance: NA
CDR3aa: CASSTSGTSGLNEQFF

v_gene: TRBV6-1
j_gene: TRBJ2-5
abundance: few
CDR3aa: CASSKGQGALLTQYF

v_gene: TRBV5-1
j_gene: TRBJ2-1
abundance: few
CDR3aa: CASSLSGGAYNEQFF

v_gene: TRBV2
j_gene: TRBJ1-2
abundance: few
CDR3aa: CASSEDFYGYTF

v_gene: TRBV7-9
j_gene: TRBJ1-3
abundance: NA
CDR3aa: CASSLDNSGNTIYF

v_gene: TRBV5-1
j_gene: TRBJ2-5
abundance: NA
CDR3aa: CASRTGAGVETQYF

v_gene: TRBV2
j_gene: TRBJ2-1
abundance: few
CDR3aa: CASRTSGGDNEQFF

v_gene: TRBV11-2
j_gene: TRBJ1-1
abundance: many
CDR3aa: CASSLPAGMDTEAFF